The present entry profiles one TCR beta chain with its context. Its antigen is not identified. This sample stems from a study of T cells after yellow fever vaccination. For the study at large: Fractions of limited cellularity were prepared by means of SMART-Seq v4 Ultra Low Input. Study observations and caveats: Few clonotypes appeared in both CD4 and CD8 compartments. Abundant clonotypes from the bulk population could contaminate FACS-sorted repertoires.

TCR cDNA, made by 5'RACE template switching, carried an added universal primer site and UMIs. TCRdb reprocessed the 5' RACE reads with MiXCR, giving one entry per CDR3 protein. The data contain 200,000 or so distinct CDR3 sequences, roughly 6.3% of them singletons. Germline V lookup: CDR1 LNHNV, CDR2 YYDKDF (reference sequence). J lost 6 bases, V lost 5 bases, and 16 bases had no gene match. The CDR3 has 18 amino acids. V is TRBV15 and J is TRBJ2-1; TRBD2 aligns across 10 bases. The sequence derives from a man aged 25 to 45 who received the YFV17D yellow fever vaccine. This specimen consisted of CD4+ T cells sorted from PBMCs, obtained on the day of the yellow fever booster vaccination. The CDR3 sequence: CATSARRAGGPDPNEQFF. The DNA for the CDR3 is TGTGCCACCAGCGCCCGTCGAGCGGGAGGGCCCGACCCCAATGAGCAGTTCTTC. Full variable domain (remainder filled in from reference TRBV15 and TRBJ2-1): DAMVIQNPRYQVTQFGKPVTLSCSQTLNHNVMYWYQQKSSQAPKLLFHYYDKDFNNEADTPDNFQSRRPNTSFCFLDIRSPGLGDTAMYLCATSARRAGGPDPNEQFFGPGTRLTVL.